The following is a T cell receptor beta chain sequence with its context. Its antigen is not identified. This entry comes from a study of cytomegalovirus exposure and HLA in healthy donors. CDR1 and CDR2 from the germline V gene are MNHEY and SVGAGI. The CDR3 is 14 residues long. Trimming took 8 bases from V and 8 from J; bases not matched to a gene: 13. Vbeta (60) and Jbeta (13) primers were used in the PCR. The method was immunoSEQ multiplex PCR; TCRdb's version includes in-frame clones alone and lacks a portion of them. The sample records some 130,000 clones, around two thirds being singletons. Broader study findings: Within an earlier analysis, most TCR beta V segments proved productive either about 90% or about 30% of the time. A few CMV-associated chains proved CMV antigen-specific in vitro. Most sequenced TCRs were rare (though some public TCRs occurred in many donors).

The sequencing input was PBMCs. The clonotype was recovered from a woman aged 40-49 years in good health and CMV-seronegative. V is TRBV6-5 and J is TRBJ1-2, with 8 bases aligning to TRBD1. CDR3 sequence reads: CASREARDRGGYTF. In DNA, the CDR3 is TGTGCCAGCCGGGAAGCGAGAGACAGGGGAGGCTACACCTTC.